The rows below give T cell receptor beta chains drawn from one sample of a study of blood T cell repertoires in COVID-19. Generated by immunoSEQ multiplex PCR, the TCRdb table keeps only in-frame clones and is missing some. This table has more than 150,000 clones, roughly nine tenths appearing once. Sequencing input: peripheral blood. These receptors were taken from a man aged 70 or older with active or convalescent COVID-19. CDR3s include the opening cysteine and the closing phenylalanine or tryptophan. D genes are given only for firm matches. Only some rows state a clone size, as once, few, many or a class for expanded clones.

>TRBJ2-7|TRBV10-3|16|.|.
CAIRNPPGRQGHEQYF
TGTGCCATCAGGAACCCCCCCGGGCGGCAGGGCCACGAGCAGTACTTC
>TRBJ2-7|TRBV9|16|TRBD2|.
CASSLDSGGLSYEQYF
TGTGCCAGCAGCCTCGATAGCGGGGGGCTCTCCTACGAGCAGTACTTC
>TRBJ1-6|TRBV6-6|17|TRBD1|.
CASSPTRRQGDNSPLHF
TGTGCCAGCAGTCCAACCCGAAGACAGGGGGACAATTCACCCCTCCACTTT
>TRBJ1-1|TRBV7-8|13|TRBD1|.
CASSQQGPSAAFF
TGTGCCAGCAGCCAACAGGGGCCCTCTGCGGCTTTCTTT
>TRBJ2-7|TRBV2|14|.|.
CASSDNPPGYEQYF
TGTGCCAGCAGTGATAACCCTCCGGGGTACGAGCAGTACTTC
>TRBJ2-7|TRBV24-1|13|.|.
CATSQGTTYEQYF
TGTGCCACCAGCCAGGGGACGACCTACGAGCAGTACTTC
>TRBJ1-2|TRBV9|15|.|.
CASSAQGIANYGYTF
TGTGCCAGCAGCGCGCAGGGGATAGCTAACTATGGCTACACCTTC
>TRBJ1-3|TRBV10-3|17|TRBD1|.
CAISEFTGARGGNTIYF
TGTGCCATCAGTGAGTTCACAGGGGCCCGAGGAGGAAACACCATATATTTT
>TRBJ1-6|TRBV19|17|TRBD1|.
CASSIPPAQGKNSPLHF
TGTGCCAGTAGTATCCCCCCCGCACAGGGGAAGAATTCACCCCTCCACTTT
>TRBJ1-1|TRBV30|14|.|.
CAWDRWGGNTEAFF
TGTGCCTGGGACAGGTGGGGTGGGAACACTGAAGCTTTCTTT
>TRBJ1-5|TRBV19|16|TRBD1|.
CASSQGTGFSNQPQHF
TGTGCCAGTAGCCAAGGGACAGGCTTTTCCAATCAGCCCCAGCATTTT
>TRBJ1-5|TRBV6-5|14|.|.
CASRPGSYPGAQHF
TGTGCCAGCAGACCCGGATCCTATCCCGGGGCCCAGCATTTT
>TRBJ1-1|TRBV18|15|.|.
CASSPPRSMNTEAFF
TGTGCCAGCTCACCACCGAGGTCGATGAACACTGAAGCTTTCTTT
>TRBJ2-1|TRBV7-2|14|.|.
CASSGTFPLNEQFF
TGTGCCAGCAGCGGGACTTTTCCACTCAATGAGCAGTTCTTC
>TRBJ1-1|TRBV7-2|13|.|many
CASRQTMNTEAFF
TGTGCCAGCAGACAGACAATGAACACTGAAGCTTTCTTT
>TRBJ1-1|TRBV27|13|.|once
CASRRRGNTEAFF
TGTGCCAGCAGGCGGCGAGGGAACACTGAAGCTTTCTTT
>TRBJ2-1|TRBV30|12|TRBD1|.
CAWGDSYNEQFF
TGTGCCTGGGGGGACAGCTACAATGAGCAGTTCTTC
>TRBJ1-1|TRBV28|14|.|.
CASRPGQTNTEAFF
TGTGCCAGCAGACCAGGACAGACGAACACTGAAGCTTTCTTT
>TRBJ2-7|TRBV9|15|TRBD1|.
CASSVGTGPPYEQYF
TGTGCCAGCAGCGTGGGGACAGGCCCCCCCTACGAGCAGTACTTC
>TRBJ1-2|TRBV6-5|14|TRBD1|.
CASSSKGGGYGYTF
TGTGCCAGCAGTTCGAAAGGGGGCGGCTATGGCTACACCTTC
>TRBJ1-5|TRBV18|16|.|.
CASSPSSSRGNQPQHF
TGTGCCAGCTCACCAAGCAGCAGTCGGGGCAATCAGCCCCAGCATTTT
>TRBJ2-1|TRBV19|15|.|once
CASNSDYRSYNEQFF
TGTGCCAGTAATTCAGACTACCGCTCCTACAATGAGCAGTTCTTC
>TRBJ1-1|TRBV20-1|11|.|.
CSARDRAGTFF
TGCAGTGCTAGAGATCGTGCAGGCACTTTCTTT
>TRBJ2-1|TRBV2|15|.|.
CASSQDNGAYNEQFF
TGTGCCAGCAGTCAAGATAACGGAGCCTACAATGAGCAGTTCTTC
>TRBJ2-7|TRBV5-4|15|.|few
CASSLGGQRAYEQYF
TGTGCCAGCAGCTTGGGGGGTCAGCGGGCTTACGAGCAGTACTTC
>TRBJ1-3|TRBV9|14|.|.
CASSVGRAGNTIYF
TGTGCCAGCAGCGTAGGTCGTGCTGGAAACACCATATATTTT
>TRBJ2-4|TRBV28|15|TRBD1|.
CASSRPGTGGGIQYF
TGTGCCAGCAGTCGCCCCGGGACAGGGGGGGGCATTCAGTACTTC
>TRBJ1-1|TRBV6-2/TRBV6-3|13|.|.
CASSLTGNTEAFF
TGTGCCAGCAGTTTGACGGGAAACACTGAAGCTTTCTTT
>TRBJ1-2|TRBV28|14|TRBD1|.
CASRLRIGGAGYTF
TGTGCCAGCCGCCTCAGGATAGGGGGCGCTGGCTACACCTTC
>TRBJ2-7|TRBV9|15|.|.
CASSPNRGIGYEQYF
TGTGCCAGCAGCCCAAACCGGGGGATCGGCTACGAGCAGTACTTC
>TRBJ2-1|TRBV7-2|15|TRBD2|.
CASSLTSGNYNEQFF
TGTGCCAGCAGCCTGACTAGCGGGAACTACAATGAGCAGTTCTTC
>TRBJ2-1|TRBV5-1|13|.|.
CASRRARYNEQFF
TGCGCCAGCAGGAGGGCCAGGTACAATGAGCAGTTCTTC
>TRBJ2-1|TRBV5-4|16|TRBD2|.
CASSLERAGSYNEQFF
TGTGCCAGCAGCTTGGAGCGAGCGGGATCCTACAATGAGCAGTTCTTC
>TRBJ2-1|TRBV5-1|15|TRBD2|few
CASSSSGSSYNEQFF
TGCGCCAGCAGCTCTAGCGGGAGCTCCTACAATGAGCAGTTCTTC
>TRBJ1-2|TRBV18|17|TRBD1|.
CASSPSAQPGQAYGYTF
TGTGCCAGCTCACCATCGGCTCAACCGGGACAGGCCTATGGCTACACCTTC
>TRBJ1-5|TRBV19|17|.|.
CASSPSRPGAPFQPQHF
TGTGCCAGTAGTCCCAGCCGCCCAGGGGCCCCCTTCCAGCCCCAGCATTTT
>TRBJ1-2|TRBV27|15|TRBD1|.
CASSHYRGFFYGYTF
TGTGCCAGCAGTCATTACAGGGGATTCTTCTATGGCTACACCTTC
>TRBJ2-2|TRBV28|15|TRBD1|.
CASTPGQINTGELFF
TGTGCCAGCACCCCGGGACAGATAAACACCGGGGAGCTGTTTTTT
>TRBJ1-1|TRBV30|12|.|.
CAWSLGLTEAFF
TGTGCCTGGAGCTTGGGGCTCACTGAAGCTTTCTTT
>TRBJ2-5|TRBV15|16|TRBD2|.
CATSRDQTSGGETQYF
TGTGCCACCAGCAGAGATCAGACTAGCGGGGGGGAGACCCAGTACTTC